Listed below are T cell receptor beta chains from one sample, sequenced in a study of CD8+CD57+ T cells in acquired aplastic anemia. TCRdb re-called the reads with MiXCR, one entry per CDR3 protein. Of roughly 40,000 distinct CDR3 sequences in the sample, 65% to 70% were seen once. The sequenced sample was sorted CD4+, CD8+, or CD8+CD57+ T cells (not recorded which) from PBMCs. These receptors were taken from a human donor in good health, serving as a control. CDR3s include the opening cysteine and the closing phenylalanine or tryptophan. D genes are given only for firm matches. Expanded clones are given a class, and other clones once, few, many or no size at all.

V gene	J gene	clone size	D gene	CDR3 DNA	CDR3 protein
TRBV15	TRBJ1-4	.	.	TGTGCCACCAGCGCAAGTGTGGCAACTAATGAAAAACTGTTTTTT	CATSASVATNEKLFF
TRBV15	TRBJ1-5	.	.	TGTGCCACCAGCAGAGATCATCGGCAGGGAGGCAATCAGCCCCAGCATTTT	CATSRDHRQGGNQPQHF
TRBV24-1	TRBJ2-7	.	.	TGTGCCACCAGTGATTTGGCAGGGAGCGAGCAGTACTTC	CATSDLAGSEQYF
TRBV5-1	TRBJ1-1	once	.	TGCGCCAGCAGTCCCCGGGGGGGTGAAACTGAAGCTTTCTTT	CASSPRGGETEAFF
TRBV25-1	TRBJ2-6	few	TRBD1	TGTGCCAGCAGTGAACCGGGGACAGGGGGAGCTGGGGCCAACGTCCTGACTTTC	CASSEPGTGGAGANVLTF
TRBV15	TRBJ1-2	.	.	TGTGCCACCAGCAGCCCCTTTAACTATGGCTACACCTTC	CATSSPFNYGYTF
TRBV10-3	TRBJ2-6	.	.	TGTGCCATCAGTGATGGGTCTGGGGCCAACGTCCTGACTTTC	CAISDGSGANVLTF
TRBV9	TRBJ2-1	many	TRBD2	TGTGCCAGCACCCGACTAGCGGGGAGCTCCTACAATGAGCAGCTCTTC	CASTRLAGSSYNEQLF
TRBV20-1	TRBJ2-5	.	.	TGCACTGCTAGAGATCCCGCTAGTAGTGTCGTCGAGACCCAGTACTTC	CTARDPASSVVETQYF
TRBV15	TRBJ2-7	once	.	TGTGCCACCAGCAGAGAAGGGACTGGAGGGCAGTACTTC	CATSREGTGGQYF
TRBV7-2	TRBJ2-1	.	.	TGTGCCAGTAGTCCCCCAGGGTATGAGCAGTTCTTC	CASSPPGYEQFF
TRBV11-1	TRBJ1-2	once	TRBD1	TGTGCCAGCCGATCTCCCCTCACCGGGACAGCTTCCCAACTCAACTATGGCTACACCTTC	CASRSPLTGTASQLNYGYTF
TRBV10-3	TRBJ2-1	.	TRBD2	TGTGCCATCAGTGGTACACGGAAGCGGGAGACCCAGTTCTTC	CAISGTRKRETQFF
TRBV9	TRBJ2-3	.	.	TGTGCCAGCAGCATAGGGCCCCCCGATACGCAGTATTTT	CASSIGPPDTQYF
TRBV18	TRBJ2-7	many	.	TGTGCCAGCTCACCAACAGGTGGGTGGGGATCCTCCTACGAGCAGTACTTC	CASSPTGGWGSSYEQYF
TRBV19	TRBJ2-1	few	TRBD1	TGTGCCAGTAGAACCGGGACAGGGCAGATCAATGAGCAGTTCTTC	CASRTGTGQINEQFF
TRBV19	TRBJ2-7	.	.	TGTGCCAGCAGCCAGCCGGGACAATCGTACGAGCAGTACTTC	CASSQPGQSYEQYF
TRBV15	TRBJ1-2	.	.	TGTGCCACCAGCAGAGATGGGACTTATGGCTACACCTTC	CATSRDGTYGYTF
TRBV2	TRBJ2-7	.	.	TGTGCCAGCAGTGGGACACGCTCCTACGAGCAGTACTTC	CASSGTRSYEQYF
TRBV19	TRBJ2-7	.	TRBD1	TGTGCCAGTAGTATGGGGACAGGGGGCTACGAGCAGTACTTC	CASSMGTGGYEQYF
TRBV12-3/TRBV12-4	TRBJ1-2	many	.	TGTGCCAGCGGTTTTGGAGTCTATGGCTACACCTTC	CASGFGVYGYTF
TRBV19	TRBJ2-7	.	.	TGTGCCAGTAGTGAAACGCCAGGGAACGAGCAGTACTTC	CASSETPGNEQYF